This is a list of T cell receptor beta chains from one sample in a study of blood T cell repertoires in COVID-19. Produced via immunoSEQ multiplex PCR; TCRdb's table is partial and in-frame only. The table lists about 90,000 clones, 80% to 95% of them singletons, with 2.3% in the top ten. The sequenced material came from peripheral blood. All receptors come from a human donor with active COVID-19. The donor label of this sample is uncertain. Both conserved end residues are part of each CDR3. The D gene is left open where the match is weak. A row's size may be missing; if present it is once, few, many or a size class.

NA,TRBV11-2,TRBD2,TRBJ2-7,CASSLSTGTRVEQYF,TGTGCCAGCAGCTTATCTACCGGGACTAGGGTCGAGCAGTACTTC
NA,TRBV28,NA,TRBJ1-2,CASGQEGNGYTF,TGTGCCAGCGGTCAGGAGGGCAATGGCTACACCTTC
NA,TRBV10-3,TRBD2,TRBJ2-3,CAISASDTSGGDRTDTQYF,TGTGCCATCAGTGCCTCGGATACTAGCGGGGGGGACCGCACAGATACGCAGTATTTT
NA,TRBV7-9,TRBD1,TRBJ1-2,CASSLAVLGQGTDYGYTF,TGTGCCAGCAGCTTAGCAGTGCTGGGACAGGGGACGGACTATGGCTACACCTTC
NA,TRBV6-5,TRBD1,TRBJ1-3,CASTTTGGSGNTIYF,TGTGCCAGCACTACAACAGGGGGCTCTGGAAACACCATATATTTT
NA,TRBV27,NA,TRBJ2-2,CASTRGQNTGELFF,TGTGCCAGCACTAGGGGACAGAACACCGGGGAGCTGTTTTTT
once,TRBV6-5,TRBD2,TRBJ2-1,CASRGLENNEQFF,TGTGCCAGCAGGGGACTAGAGAACAATGAGCAGTTCTTC
NA,TRBV7-9,NA,TRBJ2-1,CASSSPLHLGEQFF,TGTGCCAGCAGTTCCCCCCTACACCTGGGCGAGCAGTTCTTC
NA,TRBV4-1,NA,TRBJ2-6,CASSLSQGTGANVLTF,TGCGCCAGCAGCCTAAGTCAGGGGACTGGGGCCAACGTCCTGACTTTC
few,TRBV6-4,NA,TRBJ2-2,CASSDTETGELFF,TGTGCCAGCAGTGACACAGAGACCGGGGAGCTGTTTTTT
NA,TRBV21-1,NA,TRBJ1-5,CASSRTADGVSNQPQHF,TGTGCCAGCAGCCGAACGGCTGACGGGGTTAGCAATCAGCCCCAGCATTTT
NA,TRBV7-2,TRBD2,TRBJ2-3,CASSLETSGGAAQYF,TGTGCCAGCAGCTTAGAAACTAGCGGGGGGGCGGCGCAGTATTTT
NA,TRBV19,TRBD1,TRBJ2-7,CASSKDRAVREQYF,TGTGCCAGTAGTAAAGACAGGGCAGTTCGCGAGCAGTACTTC
NA,TRBV24-1,TRBD1,TRBJ1-1,CATSDPGQGDTEAFF,TGTGCCACCAGTGATCCAGGACAGGGAGACACTGAAGCTTTCTTT
NA,TRBV7-2,NA,TRBJ1-2,CASSYSRGYGCTF,TGTGCCAGCAGCTACTCACGGGGTTATGGCTGCACCTTC
NA,TRBV5-1,NA,TRBJ2-2,CASNEDTLNTGELFF,TGCGCCAGCAACGAAGACACCTTGAACACCGGGGAGCTGTTTTTT
NA,TRBV23-1,NA,TRBJ2-1,CARVSPSSSYNEQFF,TGCGCCAGAGTTTCACCTTCCAGCTCCTACAATGAGCAGTTCTTC
NA,TRBV6-5,TRBD1,TRBJ1-1,CASSFHRGGTEAFF,TGTGCCAGCAGTTTTCACAGGGGTGGTACTGAAGCTTTCTTT
once,TRBV28,NA,TRBJ1-1,CASHTTGEAFF,TGTGCCAGCCACACTACAGGGGAAGCTTTCTTT
NA,TRBV27,TRBD2,TRBJ2-5,CASSFSGGYQETQYF,TGTGCCAGCAGCTTCAGCGGGGGGTACCAAGAGACCCAGTACTTC